Shown below are 22 T cell receptor beta chains from a single sample sequenced in a study of cytomegalovirus exposure and HLA in healthy donors. Vbeta (60) and Jbeta (13) primers were used in the PCR. Some clones are missing from TCRdb's copy, which holds only in-frame ones; the method was immunoSEQ multiplex PCR. This sample yields 150,000 or so clones, of which 70% are seen a single time; 2.1% belongs to the top ten. Input material: PBMCs. The origin of the receptors is a woman aged 60-75 years in good health and CMV-seropositive.

This chain links TRBV11-2 with TRBJ2-7; possible D gene TRBD2, 6 bases. This CDR3 region has 14 residues. The germline V and J ends were trimmed by 1 base and 6 bases, with 13 bases remaining between them. CDR1 is SGHAT, CDR2 FQNNGV, per germline. In DNA form, the CDR3 reads TGTGCCAGCAGCTTAGCGCTTGGCGGGACCGAGCAGTACTTC. Encoded protein: CASSLALGGTEQYF.

This clone was seen only a few times. The chain couples TRBV4-1 to TRBJ1-6, with 10 bases identical to TRBD1. Germline CDR1 MGHRA, CDR2 YSYEKL. The CDR3 covers 17 residues. With V trimmed by 3 bases and J by 5 bases, 7 bases remained unmatched. CDR3 loop: CASSQPDRGHDNSPLHF. CDR3 nucleotide sequence: TGCGCCAGCAGCCAGCCAGACAGGGGGCATGATAATTCACCCCTCCACTTT.

The V and J genes are TRBV7-2 and TRBJ1-1, with D possibly being TRBD1 (6 bases). CDR1 is SGHTA, CDR2 FQGNSA, per germline. This CDR3 comprises 15 residues. Trimming took off 5 bases at V and 1 base at J, with 14 bases between the two ends. CDR3 region: CASSTPGTKNTEAFF. CDR3 sequence (DNA): TGTGCCAGCAGCACTCCCGGGACAAAGAACACTGAAGCTTTCTTT.

The CDR3 spells CASSLGVGGGPYEQYF. The DNA for the CDR3 is TGTGCCAGCAGCTTAGGGGTGGGGGGGGGCCCCTACGAGCAGTACTTC. The chain joins TRBV7-2 to TRBJ2-7, with D perhaps matching TRBD2 (7 bases). V was pared by 1 base and J by 2 bases, with 15 bases between. The CDR3 covers 16 residues. CDR1 is SGHTA, CDR2 FQGNSA, per germline. Filled out from reference TRBV7-2 and TRBJ2-7, the complete variable domain reads GAGVSQSPSNKVTEKGKDVELRCDPISGHTALYWYRQSLGQGLEFLIYFQGNSAPDKSGLPSDRFSAERTGGSVSTLTIQRTQQEDSAVYLCASSLGVGGGPYEQYFGPGTRLTVT.

This clone appeared once. V gene TRBV18 combines with J gene TRBJ2-5; 7 nucleotides align to TRBD2. The CDR3 is made up of 14 amino acids. V was clipped by 3 bases and J by 5 bases; unmatched bases: 6. Germline V gene lookup returns CDR1 KGHSH and CDR2 LQKENI. CDR3 nucleotide sequence: TGTGCCAGCTCACCTAATGAGGGAGGGGAGACCCAGTACTTC. It specifies CASSPNEGGETQYF.

The V call is TRBV27, the J call TRBJ2-3; D ambiguous. Germline lookup yields CDR1 MNHEY and CDR2 SMNVEV (reference sequence). This CDR3 spans 15 amino acids. Trimming pared 4 bases from V and 2 bases from J, leaving 13 bases between. The CDR3 DNA reads TGTGCCAGCAGTTCCCCCCTCGCGGCCACAGATACGCAGTATTTT. Its protein product is CASSSPLAATDTQYF.

This clone was recorded only once. This chain joins TRBV4-2 and TRBJ2-5; 8 bases are a match to TRBD2. V lost 0 bases to trimming and J lost 2 bases; unmatched junction nucleotides: 14. The CDR3 covers 19 residues. Germline-derived CDR1 and CDR2 are LGHNA and YNFKEQ. CDR3 in amino acids: CASSQDIVGTSPSQETQYF. The CDR3 bases are TGTGCCAGCAGCCAAGATATAGTAGGGACTAGTCCCTCACAAGAGACCCAGTACTTC.

J is TRBJ1-1 and V is TRBV7-6, with D hard to call. This CDR3 region has 15 residues. Germline assignment: CDR1 SGHVS and CDR2 FNYEAQ. Deletions cut 5 bases from V and 6 bases from J, with 19 bases between. The CDR3 reads CASSENPDGIPEAFF. Written as DNA, the CDR3 is TGTGCCAGCAGCGAAAACCCCGACGGGATCCCTGAAGCTTTCTTT.

The V call is TRBV5-4, the J call TRBJ1-4; 9 bases map to TRBD1. Germline values: CDR1 SGHNT, CDR2 YYREEE (reference sequence). With 2 bases clipped from V and 2 bases from J, the junction kept 1 base outside the gene matches. The CDR3 has 15 amino acids. The CDR3 sequence: CASSFGQGTNEKLFF. CDR3 coding DNA: TGTGCCAGCAGCTTTGGACAGGGGACTAATGAAAAACTGTTTTTT. Drawing the rest from reference TRBV5-4 and TRBJ1-4, the complete variable domain is ETGVTQSPTHLIKTRGQQVTLRCSSQSGHNTVSWYQQALGQGPQFIFQYYREEENGRGNFPPRFSGLQFPNYSSELNVNALELDDSALYLCASSFGQGTNEKLFFGSGTQLSVL.

The chain is built from TRBV12-5 and TRBJ1-1; no clear D gene. This CDR3 spans 15 amino acids. The germline CDR1 and CDR2 sequences are LGHNT and FRNRAP. The ends were cut back, 3 bases at V and 2 bases at J, with 13 bases in the middle. The CDR3 DNA is TGTGCTAGTGGTTTTGATCGTGCGGATAACACTGAAGCTTTCTTT. It codes for CASGFDRADNTEAFF.

This clone was seen a few times. The genes are TRBV19 and TRBJ1-1; TRBD1 agrees at 7 bases. This CDR3 region has 15 residues. The trim removed 5 bases at V and 2 bases at J, leaving 8 bases unmatched. From germline, CDR1 is LNHDA and CDR2 SQIVND (reference sequence). CDR3 nucleotides: TGTGCCAGTAGTCCGGGACAGAAAACTAACACTGAAGCTTTCTTT. It translates to CASSPGQKTNTEAFF.

J is TRBJ2-5 and V is TRBV5-1, with a weak D call TRBD1 (5 bases). The CDR3 loop spans 13 amino acids. Germline values: CDR1 SGHRS, CDR2 YFSETQ. The V end was cut by 0 bases, the J end by 3 bases, with 6 bases between. For the CDR3, the DNA is TGCGCCAGCAGCTTGGCACAGGAAGAGACCCAGTACTTC. Encoded protein: CASSLAQEETQYF.

The rearrangement joins TRBV5-4 to TRBJ1-3; 9 nucleotides align to TRBD1. This CDR3 comprises 15 residues. J lost 3 bases, V lost 4 bases, and 5 bases had no gene match. Germline-derived CDR1 and CDR2 are SGHNT and YYREEE (reference sequence). CDR3 bases: TGTGCCAGCAGCCCACCGGGACAGGGTGGAAACACCATATATTTT. This encodes CASSPPGQGGNTIYF.

V usage is TRBV5-1 and J usage is TRBJ2-7; 8 bases match TRBD2. The CDR3 loop spans 14 amino acids. Germline CDR1 reads SGHRS; CDR2 reads YFSETQ. The V segment lost 1 base and the J segment 3 bases; nucleotides outside the gene matches: 3. The CDR3 region has the DNA TGCGCCAGCAGCTTGCGGGAGGGAGGCTACGAGCAGTACTTC. Translation: CASSLREGGYEQYF.

V and J are TRBV27 and TRBJ2-5, with 7 positions matching TRBD2. CDR1 and CDR2 (germline): MNHEY, SMNVEV (reference sequence). This CDR3 contains 15 residues. Trimming took 5 bases from V and 2 from J; bases not matched to a gene: 8. The CDR3 region has the DNA TGTGCCAGCAGTACCCTAGCGGCGAATCAAGAGACCCAGTACTTC. Translating it yields CASSTLAANQETQYF.

The genes are TRBV25-1 and TRBJ2-7, with TRBD2 identical over 10 bases. In germline, CDR1 is MGHDK, CDR2 SYGVNS. This CDR3 is built from 14 residues. Trimming removed 6 bases from V and 6 bases from J; junction bases left unmatched: 8. The DNA for the CDR3 is TGTGCCAGCAGGTCAGCGGGAGGGCCGGGCGAGCAGTACTTC. This encodes CASRSAGGPGEQYF.

CDR3 region: CASDREFVNYGYTF. CDR3 DNA sequence: TGTGCCAGCGACAGGGAATTTGTTAACTATGGCTACACCTTC. The chain uses TRBV6-6 and TRBJ1-2; 7 bases map to TRBD1. This CDR3 spans 14 amino acids. Trimming took 8 bases from V and 1 from J; bases not matched to a gene: 7. CDR1 and CDR2 from the germline V gene are MNHNY and SVGAGI (reference sequence).

The rearrangement joins TRBV11-2 to TRBJ2-3, with 9 positions matching TRBD1. In germline, CDR1 is SGHAT, CDR2 FQNNGV. This CDR3 contains 14 residues. V lost 3 bases, J lost 8 bases, and 6 bases stayed unmatched. The CDR3: CASSLGQGEVTQYF. The DNA for the CDR3 is TGTGCCAGCAGCTTGGGACAGGGAGAGGTTACGCAGTATTTT.

The rearrangement joins TRBV7-9 to TRBJ1-2; 7 bases map to TRBD1. Germline assignment: CDR1 SEHNR and CDR2 FQNEAQ (reference sequence). J lost 4 bases, V lost 3 bases, and 2 bases had no gene match. The CDR3 spans 13 residues. CDR3: CASSFRDSYGYTF. Here the CDR3 DNA reads TGTGCCAGCAGCTTCCGGGACAGCTATGGCTACACCTTC.

This chain's CDR3 is CASSRSGTGPSNYGYTF. CDR3 sequence (DNA): TGCGCCAGCAGCCGATCAGGGACAGGACCTTCTAACTATGGCTACACCTTC. This chain uses TRBV5-1 with TRBJ1-2, with TRBD1 matching over 8 bases. Trimming cost V 4 bases and J 0 bases; bases outside gene matches: 11. CDR3 length: 17 residues. Looked up from germline, CDR1 is SGHRS and CDR2 is YFSETQ. The whole variable domain, remainder taken from reference TRBV5-1 and TRBJ1-2, is KAGVTQTPRYLIKTRGQQVTLSCSPISGHRSVSWYQQTPGQGLQFLFEYFSETQRNKGNFPGRFSGRQFSNSRSEMNVSTLELGDSALYLCASSRSGTGPSNYGYTFGSGTRLTVV.

The chain is built from TRBV6-1 and TRBJ1-1; D unresolved. Germline V gives CDR1 MNHNS, CDR2 SASEGT. The CDR3 runs to 13 residues. Between the trimmed V and J ends, which lost 4 bases and 0 bases, there was a span of 6 bases. CDR3 nucleotides: TGTGCCAGCAGTGGACAACTGAACACTGAAGCTTTCTTT. Protein: CASSGQLNTEAFF.

Here the CDR3 DNA reads TGTGCCAGCAGTTTAAGTGGCGGGTACTCTGGAAACACCATATATTTT. Protein product: CASSLSGGYSGNTIYF. This chain connects TRBV28 to TRBJ1-3; D gene unclear. Germline V gives CDR1 MDHEN, CDR2 SYDVKM. Trimming left V 2 bases short and J 0 bases short, with 11 bases between. This CDR3 region has 16 residues.